The 22 T cell receptor beta chains below come from one sample, sequenced in a study of read filtering for tumor transcriptome and immune sequencing. From approximately 430 ng of RNA, a library with molecular barcoded alpha/delta and beta/gamma adaptors was made. MiXCR was run by TCRdb on the reads, yielding one entry per CDR3 protein. Among 20,000 to 30,000 distinct CDR3 sequences listed, 22% were seen once. The sample was a population of CD138-negative cells sorted from bone marrow. These receptors were taken from a donor at least 40 years old with multiple myeloma.

V usage is TRBV3-1 and J usage is TRBJ1-5; a weak D match, TRBD1 (6 bases). V was trimmed by 6 bases and J by 4 bases, leaving 10 bases between them. Germline CDR1 and CDR2: LGHDT and YNNKEL (reference sequence). The CDR3 covers 13 residues. The CDR3 DNA is TGTGCCAGCAGTTACGGACAGAATCAGCCCCAGCATTTT. As protein: CASSYGQNQPQHF.

Of note for this clonotype: This likely stems from a read error, as it lies one base from a far larger clone. V and J are TRBV7-9 and TRBJ1-1; D not certain. The CDR3 is 13 residues long. The germline V gene encodes CDR1 SEHNR and CDR2 FQNEAQ (reference sequence). CDR3 in amino acids: CTSSLSANTEAFF. The CDR3 DNA follows: TGTACCAGCAGCTTAAGCGCAAACACTGAAGCTTTCTTT.

Of note for this clonotype: The junction shows a germline mismatch at one end, possibly a read error. The rearrangement links TRBV2 to TRBJ1-1; no firm D call. CDR1 and CDR2 (germline): SNHLY, FYNNEI. The CDR3 spans 13 residues. CDR3 protein: CVSSEESRTEAFF. The CDR3 region has the DNA TGTGTCAGCAGTGAGGAGTCGCGGACTGAAGCTTTCTTT.

This clonotype showed up many times. In DNA, the CDR3 is TGCAGTGCTAGATCAACCCTGGGGGGGAACACTGAAGCTTTCTTT. It encodes CSARSTLGGNTEAFF. The rearrangement links TRBV20-1 to TRBJ1-1, with a weak D call TRBD1 (5 bases). From germline, CDR1 is DFQATT and CDR2 SNEGSKA (reference sequence). Between the trimmed V and J ends, which lost 2 bases and 1 base, there was a span of 14 bases. CDR3 length: 15 amino acids.

This clonotype was seen repeatedly, ten times or more. The chain employs TRBV19 and TRBJ1-1, with 9 bases identical to TRBD1. V dropped 7 bases and J dropped 1; count of bases not matched to a gene: 4. The germline V gene encodes CDR1 LNHDA and CDR2 SQIVND (reference sequence). This CDR3 contains 14 residues. The CDR3: CASNRQGGNTEAFF. The CDR3 DNA is TGTGCCAGTAACCGACAGGGGGGGAACACTGAAGCTTTCTTT.

V gene TRBV25-1 combines with J gene TRBJ1-4, with 9 bases fitting TRBD1. Germline V lookup: CDR1 MGHDK, CDR2 SYGVNS. With 4 bases clipped from V and 8 bases from J, the junction kept 8 bases outside the gene matches. The CDR3 is made up of 15 amino acids. CDR3 coding DNA: TGTGCCAGCAGTGGAAGACAGGGGGGCTGGGAAAAACTGTTTTTT. It translates to CASSGRQGGWEKLFF.

The sample holds many counts of this clonotype. This chain uses TRBV3-1 with TRBJ2-1; D might be TRBD2 (5 bases). V dropped 4 bases and J dropped 8 bases, with 12 bases sitting between them. Per germline, CDR1 LGHDT and CDR2 YNNKEL (reference sequence). The length of the CDR3 is 13 residues. Here the CDR3 reads CASSRHEGDEQFF. The CDR3 bases are TGTGCCAGCAGCCGTCACGAGGGCGATGAGCAGTTCTTC.

The rearrangement joins TRBV5-6 to TRBJ2-5; TRBD2 agrees at 7 bases. The CDR3 is made up of 14 amino acids. V shed 4 bases and J 4 bases; nucleotides not matched to a gene: 7. The germline V gene encodes CDR1 SGHDT and CDR2 YYEEEE. Written as DNA, the CDR3 is TGTGCCAGCAGCATTGGACTAGTCGGAGAGACCCAGTACTTC. Its translation is CASSIGLVGETQYF.

This clonotype was counted between two and nine times. The chain is built from TRBV5-6 and TRBJ1-6, with 7 bases identical to TRBD1. The J segment lost 7 bases and the V segment lost 1 base, leaving 11 bases of the junction unmatched. The CDR3 consists of 17 residues. CDR1 SGHDT and CDR2 YYEEEE come from the germline V gene. The CDR3 DNA is TGTGCCAGCAGCTTGACGGGGACAGTTGGGGGCAATTCACCCCTCCACTTT. Protein product: CASSLTGTVGGNSPLHF.

With respect to this clonotype: One end of the junction does not line up with germline, which may come from a read error. The J gene is TRBJ1-2, the V gene TRBV7-2; TRBD1 is a possible D gene (5 bases). Germline V gene sequence: CDR1 SGHTA, CDR2 FQGNSA. This CDR3 is built from 14 residues. The CDR3 here is CARSLQRQNYGYTF. CDR3 DNA sequence: TGTGCCCGCAGCCTTCAGAGACAGAACTATGGCTACACCTTC.

This clonotype has at least ten counts. The chain combines TRBV28 with TRBJ2-3, with 7 nucleotides matching TRBD2. V lost 3 bases, J lost 3 bases, and 3 bases stayed unmatched. The germline V gene has CDR1 MDHEN and CDR2 SYDVKM. The CDR3 has 14 residues. Here the CDR3 DNA reads TGTGCCAGCAGTTTTACGGGGGGAACAGATACGCAGTATTTT. This codes for CASSFTGGTDTQYF.

This clonotype was detected only a few times. The chain recombines TRBV5-1 with TRBJ1-3; D ambiguous. V was pared by 0 bases and J by 2 bases, with 9 bases between. Germline V gene data show CDR1 as SGHRS and CDR2 as YFSETQ. The CDR3 is 15 residues long. CDR3 sequence: CASSLENNPGNTIYF. The CDR3 DNA follows: TGCGCCAGCAGCTTGGAAAACAATCCTGGAAACACCATATATTTT.

Turning to this clonotype: This may arise from a read error, as a much more abundant clone is one base away. This chain joins TRBV27 and TRBJ2-5; tentatively, D is TRBD2 (5 bases). CDR1 is MNHEY and CDR2 is SMNVEV in the germline V gene (reference sequence). The CDR3 has 14 amino acids. The CDR3: CSSRPPGGRETQYF. In DNA, the CDR3 is TGTTCCAGCAGACCTCCCGGAGGAAGAGAGACCCAGTACTTC.

In regard to this clonotype: Given a much more abundant clone one base away, this may be a read error. The chain carries TRBV20-1 and TRBJ2-5; 13 bases match TRBD2. The V and J ends lost 6 bases and 5 bases, in that order; junction bases with no gene match: 15. The CDR3 has 17 amino acids. The germline gives CDR1 DFQATT, CDR2 SNEGSKA (reference sequence). CDR3 DNA sequence: TGCAGTGCCCAACAACCGGTACTAGCGGGGGGGGGTGAGACCCAGTACTTC. Encoded protein: CSAQQPVLAGGGETQYF.

This clonotype has at least ten counts. The rearrangement uses TRBV3-1 and TRBJ2-3; TRBD1 matches at 10 bases. There are 15 residues in the CDR3. Per germline, CDR1 LGHDT and CDR2 YNNKEL (reference sequence). V was pared by 5 bases and J by 6 bases, with 8 bases of the junction left unmatched. The CDR3 DNA reads as TGTGCCAGCAGCATGACAGGGGGCGGATGGGATACGCAGTATTTT. Translated: CASSMTGGGWDTQYF.

As to this clonotype: Just one base apart from a much larger clone, this may be a read error. J is TRBJ2-1 and V is TRBV20-1; D remains unclear. The CDR3 covers 17 residues. The germline V gene has CDR1 DFQATT and CDR2 SNEGSKA (reference sequence). The CDR3 DNA reads as TGCAGTGCTAGAGATCCCACTCAGCGCAGCTCCTACAATAAGCAGTTCTTC. It encodes CSARDPTQRSSYNKQFF.

This clonotype has a handful of counts. The DNA is left out, because the CDR3 cannot be placed on it with certainty; the CDR3 is given as TCRdb lists it. This chain joins TRBV29-1 and TRBJ2-1; the tabulated D call, TRBD2, remains unverified against the DNA. Germline V gene data show CDR1 as SQVTM and CDR2 as ANQGSEA. The CDR3 contains 12 residues when both ends are counted. The CDR3 loop is CSVGEGNNEQSF.

Many counts were recorded for this clonotype. The rearrangement uses TRBV10-1 and TRBJ2-2, with D perhaps matching TRBD1 (7 bases). The CDR3 runs to 14 residues. The germline gives CDR1 WNHNN, CDR2 SYGVQD (reference sequence). The V end was cut by 5 bases, the J end by 5 bases, with 12 bases between. CDR3 residues: CASSTAGGTGELFF. CDR3 coding DNA: TGCGCCAGCAGTACGGCAGGGGGGACCGGGGAGCTGTTTTTT.

This clonotype was found many times. The chain has TRBV6-6 and TRBJ1-4, with D tentatively TRBD1 (5 bases). Germline CDR1 reads MNHNY; CDR2 reads SVGAGI (reference sequence). The CDR3 consists of 14 residues. The V and J ends lost 7 bases and 5 bases respectively, with 14 bases between them. The CDR3 nucleotides read TGTGCCAGCACGATACAAAGGGACAATGAAAAACTGTTTTTT. Translated, it gives CASTIQRDNEKLFF.

Ten or more counts support this clonotype. The chain has TRBV3-1 and TRBJ2-1; D might be TRBD2 (7 bases). This CDR3 is 17 amino acids long. Germline V gives CDR1 LGHDT, CDR2 YNNKEL (reference sequence). V dropped 0 bases and J dropped 4 bases, with 16 bases sitting between them. This CDR3 is CASSQDLWRGRYNEQFF. The CDR3 region has the DNA TGTGCCAGCAGCCAAGATCTTTGGCGGGGGCGATACAATGAGCAGTTCTTC.

This clonotype occurred many times. The chain combines TRBV12-5 with TRBJ2-1, with D tentatively TRBD1 (5 bases). Deletions cut 1 base from V and 2 bases from J, with 9 bases between. Germline loops: CDR1 LGHNT, CDR2 FRNRAP. The CDR3 runs to 15 residues. CDR3 DNA: TGTGCTAGTGGTTTGGGACAGATGGCCTACAATGAGCAGTTCTTC. The encoded protein is CASGLGQMAYNEQFF. The variable domain in full, with the rest retrieved from reference TRBV12-5 and TRBJ2-1, is DARVTQTPRHKVTEMGQEVTMRCQPILGHNTVFWYRQTMMQGLELLAYFRNRAPLDDSGMPKDRFSAEMPDATLATLKIQPSEPRDSAVYFCASGLGQMAYNEQFFGPGTRLTVL.

Only a few counts were recorded for this clonotype. One end of the junction does not line up with germline, which may come from a read error. The chain has TRBV12-3 or TRBV12-4 and TRBJ1-5; weak D call: TRBD1 (6 bases). This CDR3 has 15 amino acids. The CDR3 DNA sequence: TGTGCCAGCAGCATAAGAGGGGGTAGCAATCGGCCCCAGCATTTT. Translating it yields CASSIRGGSNRPQHF.